The 29 T cell receptor beta chains in this list originate from one sample, sequenced in a study of Ad26.COV2.S vaccination and SARS-CoV-2 variants. Only in-frame clones appear in the TCRdb table, and some are missing; sequencing was by immunoSEQ multiplex PCR. The table records roughly 420,000 clones, 88% of them present only once. As to treatment: roughly 20 received Ad26.COV2.S at low or high dose, single or two shots; several received placebo; per-sample allocation not given. On day 63 after the first injection, vaccine and placebo recipients gave samples. The sequences come from peripheral blood, collected in a trial of Ad26.COV2.S vaccine versus placebo. The receptors derive from a person aged 18-65 years who received the Ad26.COV2.S COVID-19 vaccine or a placebo.

V gene TRBV4-3 combines with J gene TRBJ2-1; D is uncertain. Trimming took 0 bases from V and 10 from J, leaving 19 bases between them. CDR3 length: 16 residues. Per the germline V gene, CDR1 is LGHNA and CDR2 is YSLEER. The CDR3 loop is CASSQEGGPPPQEQFF. As DNA, the CDR3 is TGCGCCAGCAGCCAAGAAGGTGGGCCCCCGCCGCAGGAGCAGTTCTTC.

The V gene is TRBV13, the J gene TRBJ2-7, with TRBD1 matching 7 bases. The J segment lost 1 base and the V segment lost 4 bases, leaving 10 bases of the junction unmatched. The germline CDR1 and CDR2 sequences are PRHDT and FYEKMQ (reference sequence). The CDR3 totals 16 residues. CDR3 residues: CASSSTGSGVSYEQYF. The CDR3 nucleotides are TGTGCCAGCAGCTCGACAGGGTCAGGGGTATCCTACGAGCAGTACTTC.

This chain links TRBV5-8 with TRBJ1-5; the D gene is possibly TRBD1 (5 bases). Germline assignment: CDR1 SGHTS and CDR2 YDEGEE. The CDR3 totals 13 residues. Deletions cut 3 bases from V and 15 bases from J, with 19 bases between. The CDR3 region is CASSSRGDFVGHF. CDR3 bases: TGTGCCAGCAGCTCCCGGGGGGATTTTGTAGGGCATTTT.

The V and J genes are TRBV5-1 and TRBJ2-1; 8 bases map to TRBD1. CDR1 and CDR2 from the germline V gene are SGHRS and YFSETQ. With V trimmed by 2 bases and J by 8 bases, 12 bases remained unmatched. CDR3 length: 16 residues. The CDR3 region has the DNA TGCGCCAGCAGCTTAAACGGACAGGGCCGGCTCGATGAGCAGTTCTTC. Residues: CASSLNGQGRLDEQFF.

The chain links TRBV24-1 to TRBJ2-3; 8 nucleotides agree with TRBD2. Germline V gene sequence: CDR1 KGHDR, CDR2 SFDVKD. This CDR3 has 17 amino acids. The J segment lost 3 bases and the V segment lost 4 bases, leaving 11 bases of the junction unmatched. In DNA form, the CDR3 reads TGTGCCACCAGTGAGACCGGGACTAGATCTGGAACAGATACGCAGTATTTT. It codes for CATSETGTRSGTDTQYF.

The chain has TRBV13 and TRBJ2-3, with D maybe TRBD1 (6 bases). The CDR3 loop spans 14 amino acids. Trimming cost V 5 bases and J 5 bases, with 14 bases left between them. CDR1 and CDR2 (germline): PRHDT, FYEKMQ (reference sequence). The CDR3 sequence: CASSPDRLGDTQYF. CDR3 in DNA: TGTGCCAGCAGCCCTGACAGGTTAGGAGATACGCAGTATTTT. Full variable domain (outside the CDR3, taken from reference TRBV13 and TRBJ2-3): AAGVIQSPRHLIKEKRETATLKCYPIPRHDTVYWYQQGPGQDPQFLISFYEKMQSDKGSIPDRFSAQQFSDYHSELNMSSLELGDSALYFCASSPDRLGDTQYFGPGTRLTVL.

V gene TRBV6-6 combines with J gene TRBJ2-3; 8 bases are shared with TRBD1. Trimming removed 6 bases from V and 4 bases from J; junction bases left unmatched: 12. The V gene's germline CDR1 is MNHNY and CDR2 SVGAGI (reference sequence). The CDR3 is made up of 16 amino acids. The CDR3 DNA reads as TGTGCCAGCAGATCTACCCAGACAGGGGAGGCAGATACGCAGTATTTT. Residues: CASRSTQTGEADTQYF.

The rearrangement links TRBV30 to TRBJ1-2; D gene ambiguous. The CDR3 length is 14 residues. Trimming removed 2 bases at V and 0 bases at J, with 10 bases between. The V gene's germline CDR1 is GTSNPN and CDR2 SVGIG (reference sequence). CDR3 protein: CAWSSDKPNYGYTF. CDR3 nucleotide sequence: TGTGCCTGGAGTTCTGACAAACCTAACTATGGCTACACCTTC.

The gene calls are TRBV2 and TRBJ2-5, with D uncertain. Germline CDR1 and CDR2: SNHLY and FYNNEI. The V end was cut by 4 bases, the J end by 2 bases, with 8 bases between. The CDR3 totals 13 residues. CDR3 nucleotide sequence: TGTGCCAGCAGTGTTCGCCAGCAAGAGACCCAGTACTTC. Its translation is CASSVRQQETQYF.

The genes are TRBV5-5 and TRBJ2-5; 9 nucleotides agree with TRBD1. Losses at the gene ends were 2 bases for V and 1 base for J; bases not matched to a gene: 6. This CDR3 contains 16 residues. Germline CDR1 reads SGHKS; CDR2 reads YYEKEE (reference sequence). CDR3: CASSFSPGQGQETQYF. The CDR3 DNA follows: TGTGCCAGCAGCTTTTCCCCGGGACAGGGCCAAGAGACCCAGTACTTC.

The J gene is TRBJ1-3, the V gene TRBV4-1; D remains unclear. There are 15 residues in the CDR3. V lost 4 bases to trimming and J lost 0 bases, with 10 bases between them. Germline CDR1 MGHRA, CDR2 YSYEKL. The CDR3 protein is CASSPDGTSGNTIYF. CDR3 coding DNA: TGCGCCAGCAGCCCGGACGGTACCTCTGGAAACACCATATATTTT.

CDR3 coding DNA: TGTGCCAGTAGTCTTGTAGCGGGGGGCCAAGAGACCCAGTACTTC. Amino acids: CASSLVAGGQETQYF. The V and J genes are TRBV19 and TRBJ2-5, with 10 positions matching TRBD2. Looked up from germline, CDR1 is LNHDA and CDR2 is SQIVND (reference sequence). This CDR3 comprises 15 residues. The trim removed 5 bases at V and 1 base at J, leaving 4 bases unmatched. Based on the CDR3 plus reference TRBV19 and TRBJ2-5, the full variable domain is DGGITQSPKYLFRKEGQNVTLSCEQNLNHDAMYWYRQDPGQGLRLIYYSQIVNDFQKGDIAEGYSVSREKKESFPLTVTSAQKNPTAFYLCASSLVAGGQETQYFGPGTRLLVL.

This clone was seen a single time. This chain joins TRBV5-4 and TRBJ2-3, with D perhaps being TRBD1 or TRBD2 (5 bases each). The germline CDR1 and CDR2 sequences are SGHNT and YYREEE (reference sequence). CDR3 length: 14 residues. Trimming took 1 base from V and 6 from J, leaving 12 bases between them. CDR3 amino acids: CASSLWGPGDTQYF. The CDR3 bases are TGTGCCAGCAGCTTGTGGGGCCCGGGGGATACGCAGTATTTT.

The chain combines TRBV9 with TRBJ2-7, with D perhaps matching TRBD1 (6 bases). This CDR3 spans 15 amino acids. V lost 2 bases and J lost 1, with 13 bases in between. Germline lookup yields CDR1 SGDLS and CDR2 YYNGEE. CDR3 DNA: TGTGCCAGCAGCGTGGGCCACAGGGATTCCTACGAGCAGTACTTC. Protein sequence: CASSVGHRDSYEQYF.

This clone was found once. This chain connects TRBV16 to TRBJ2-7; D unresolved. In germline, CDR1 is KGHSY, CDR2 FQNENV. The CDR3 totals 11 residues. V lost 4 bases and J 3 bases, leaving 4 bases between the germline ends. The DNA of the CDR3 is TGTGCCAGCAGCCCTGACTACGAGCAGTACTTC. Protein sequence: CASSPDYEQYF.

V usage is TRBV7-9 and J usage is TRBJ1-2, with D tentatively TRBD1 (5 bases). The ends were cut back, 4 bases at V and 7 bases at J, with 13 bases in the middle. Germline values: CDR1 SEHNR, CDR2 FQNEAQ (reference sequence). The CDR3 spans 13 residues. CDR3 sequence reads: CASSSVRTTGYTF. In DNA, the CDR3 is TGTGCCAGCAGCTCCGTGAGGACAACTGGCTACACCTTC.

This chain links TRBV29-1 with TRBJ1-3; weak D call: TRBD1 (5 bases). Trimming removed 0 bases at V and 0 bases at J, with 9 bases between. The CDR3 extends over 15 amino acids. Germline V gene data show CDR1 as SQVTM and CDR2 as ANQGSEA. CDR3 region: CSVEEQANSGNTIYF. The CDR3, as DNA: TGCAGCGTTGAAGAACAGGCCAACTCTGGAAACACCATATATTTT.

V and J are TRBV24-1 and TRBJ2-7, with 8 positions matching TRBD1. Trimming took 3 bases from V and 5 from J; bases not matched to a gene: 5. Per germline, CDR1 KGHDR and CDR2 SFDVKD. This CDR3 is built from 14 residues. The CDR3 protein is CATSDAGQGNEQYF. The CDR3 DNA sequence: TGTGCCACCAGTGATGCCGGACAGGGTAACGAGCAGTACTTC.

The V gene is TRBV5-1, the J gene TRBJ2-7, with D perhaps TRBD2 (5 bases). Germline V lookup: CDR1 SGHRS, CDR2 YFSETQ. Trimming took 4 bases from V and 2 from J, leaving 7 bases between them. The CDR3 sequence is 12 residues long. CDR3 loop: CASSTGAYEQYF. The CDR3 coding sequence is TGCGCCAGCAGCACCGGGGCCTACGAGCAGTACTTC.

This sequence joins TRBV9 and TRBJ2-2; D might be TRBD1 or TRBD2, each matching 5 bases. The CDR3 is 15 residues long. Germline V lookup: CDR1 SGDLS, CDR2 YYNGEE. The V end was cut by 4 bases, the J end by 3 bases, with 13 bases between. CDR3 DNA sequence: TGTGCCAGCAGCCCTCGGGACGGATACACCGGGGAGCTGTTTTTT. Translation: CASSPRDGYTGELFF.

The J gene is TRBJ2-7, the V gene TRBV6-1, with D perhaps matching TRBD1 (6 bases). Germline lookup yields CDR1 MNHNS and CDR2 SASEGT. The CDR3 covers 16 residues. Trimming removed 1 base at V and 5 bases at J, with 18 bases between. The CDR3 nucleotides read TGTGCCAGCAGTGAAGGTGGGGGCGGCGGTTTTAACGAGCAGTACTTC. Its protein is CASSEGGGGGFNEQYF.

CDR3 DNA sequence: TGTGCCAACCCGAACACTGAAGCTTTCTTT. As protein: CANPNTEAFF. The gene calls are TRBV28 and TRBJ1-1; D is uncertain. V lost 10 bases to trimming and J lost 1 base, with 4 bases between them. The germline V gene encodes CDR1 MDHEN and CDR2 SYDVKM. CDR3 length equals 10 residues.

V is TRBV5-1 and J is TRBJ2-7, with 7 positions matching TRBD1. From germline, CDR1 is SGHRS and CDR2 YFSETQ. V lost 4 bases to trimming and J lost 6 bases; unmatched junction nucleotides: 4. The CDR3 is 12 amino acids. Written as DNA, the CDR3 is TGCGCCAGCAGCGGCCGGACAGGCGAGCAGTACTTC. This translates into CASSGRTGEQYF.

The CDR3 loop reads CASSLSGGVDYGYTF. CDR3 in DNA: TGTGCCAGCAGTTTAAGTGGGGGAGTTGACTATGGCTACACCTTC. The gene calls are TRBV28 and TRBJ1-2, with D possibly TRBD1 on 5 matching bases. CDR1 and CDR2 from the germline V gene are MDHEN and SYDVKM. The V and J ends lost 2 bases and 3 bases respectively, with 13 bases between them. The CDR3 runs 15 residues.

The rearrangement links TRBV5-5 to TRBJ1-5; D is unclear. This CDR3 is built from 13 residues. The germline V and J ends were trimmed by 1 base and 1 base, with 3 bases remaining between them. Germline-derived CDR1 and CDR2 are SGHKS and YYEKEE (reference sequence). CDR3 nucleotides: TGTGCCAGCAGCTTGTCGAGCAATCAGCCCCAGCATTTT. Translating gives CASSLSSNQPQHF.

The V gene is TRBV7-9, the J gene TRBJ1-1; D is possibly TRBD1 (6 bases). Trimming shortened V by 11 bases and J by 1 base, and 14 bases separated the two germline ends. The germline V gene encodes CDR1 SEHNR and CDR2 FQNEAQ (reference sequence). This CDR3 has 13 amino acids. DNA of the CDR3: TGTGCCGGAAGCCTAGGGGGGAACACTGAAGCTTTCTTT. It translates to CAGSLGGNTEAFF. Based on the CDR3 plus reference TRBV7-9 and TRBJ1-1, the full variable domain is DTGVSQNPRHKITKRGQNVTFRCDPISEHNRLYWYRQTLGQGPEFLTYFQNEAQLEKSRLLSDRFSAERPKGSFSTLEIQRTEQGDSAMYLCAGSLGGNTEAFFGQGTRLTVV.

The chain uses TRBV5-5 and TRBJ1-5; a weak D match, TRBD1 (5 bases). The CDR3 consists of 15 residues. Trimming took 1 base from V and 2 from J, leaving 10 bases between them. Germline V gene sequence: CDR1 SGHKS, CDR2 YYEKEE (reference sequence). The CDR3, as DNA: TGTGCCAGCAGCTTGTGGGGGACTCGCAATCAGCCCCAGCATTTT. This translates into CASSLWGTRNQPQHF.

The V call is TRBV7-9, the J call TRBJ1-1; D might be TRBD1 (5 bases). Looked up from germline, CDR1 is SEHNR and CDR2 is FQNEAQ (reference sequence). V shed 11 bases and J shed 1 base, with 17 bases lying between them. The CDR3 totals 14 residues. The CDR3 loop is CALGGDTRNTEAFF. The DNA for the CDR3 is TGTGCCCTCGGGGGGGATACTCGGAACACTGAAGCTTTCTTT.

The chain carries TRBV7-3 and TRBJ1-4; D call uncertain. CDR3 length: 13 amino acids. The V gene lost 1 base and the J gene lost 14 bases, with 14 bases spanning the gap. CDR1 SGHTA and CDR2 FQGTGA come from the germline V gene. The CDR3 loop reads CASSLSLGSVLFF. In DNA form, the CDR3 reads TGTGCCAGCAGCTTAAGCCTGGGGTCGGTTCTGTTTTTT.